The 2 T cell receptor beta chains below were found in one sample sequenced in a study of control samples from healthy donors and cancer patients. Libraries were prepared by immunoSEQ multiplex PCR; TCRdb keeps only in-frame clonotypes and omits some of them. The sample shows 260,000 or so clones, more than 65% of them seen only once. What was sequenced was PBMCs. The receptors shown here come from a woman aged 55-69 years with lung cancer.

The CDR3 nucleotides are TGTGCCAGCAGCTCACAGGCGACTGAAGCTTTCTTT. It encodes CASSSQATEAFF. This sequence joins TRBV16 and TRBJ1-1, with D maybe TRBD1 (5 bases). Deletions cut 5 bases from V and 5 bases from J, with 9 bases between. The length of the CDR3 is 12 residues. Per germline, CDR1 KGHSY and CDR2 FQNENV.

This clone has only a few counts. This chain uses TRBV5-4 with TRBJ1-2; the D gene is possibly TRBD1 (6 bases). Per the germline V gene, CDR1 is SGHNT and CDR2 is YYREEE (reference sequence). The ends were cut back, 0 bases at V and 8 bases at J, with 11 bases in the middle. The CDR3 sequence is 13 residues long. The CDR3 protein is CASSLAGGEGYTF. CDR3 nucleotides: TGTGCCAGCAGCTTGGCCGGGGGCGAGGGCTACACCTTC.